The 13 T cell receptor beta chains presented below share a single source sample, sequenced in a study of blood T cells in healthy people across ages. The authors ran a second PCR of roughly 6 to 11 cycles using a sample-barcoded 5' primer and a J-beta primer mix. TCRdb reprocessed the 5' RACE reads via MiXCR and lists one record per CDR3 protein. This sample has 800,000 or so distinct CDR3 sequences, with around two thirds found just once. The material sequenced was blood. The receptors here all came from a man aged 30 to 39 in good health.

This clonotype occurred a few times. The chain joins TRBV7-8 to TRBJ2-5, with 12 nucleotides matching TRBD2. J gave up 4 bases and V 0 bases, and 9 bases lay outside the gene matches. Germline values: CDR1 SGHVS, CDR2 FQNEAQ. The CDR3 length is 18 residues. The CDR3 coding sequence is TGTGCCAGCAGCTTAGCCCGAGGACTAGCGGGGAGGGGAGAGACCCAGTACTTC. This gives the protein CASSLARGLAGRGETQYF.

V and J are TRBV27 and TRBJ2-5; D unclear. The J call may be wrong; the DNA end is better matched by TRBJ2-7. Per germline, CDR1 MNHEY and CDR2 SMNVEV (reference sequence). The CDR3 totals 15 residues. The CDR3 here is CASNPLGRPAYEQYF. For the CDR3, the DNA is TGTGCCAGCAACCCACTCGGACGGCCAGCCTACGAGCAGTACTTC.

The rearrangement links TRBV4-3 to TRBJ2-7; a weak D match, TRBD1 (6 bases). Near its end, the DNA agrees better with TRBJ2-5, so the J call may be wrong. This CDR3 spans 16 amino acids. CDR1 LGHNA and CDR2 YSLEER come from the germline V gene. Here the CDR3 DNA reads TGCGCCAGCAGCCAAGATAGGGTCCAAAGGGGGGAGACCCAGTACTTC. It yields the protein CASSQDRVQRGETQYF.

The chain combines TRBV30 with TRBJ2-3; D not certain. The length of the CDR3 is 12 residues. Germline CDR1 GTSNPN, CDR2 SVGIG (reference sequence). V was pared by 4 bases and J by 0 bases, with 5 bases between. CDR3 sequence reads: CAWTDSTDTQYF. CDR3 sequence (DNA): TGTGCCTGGACGGATAGCACAGATACGCAGTATTTT.

This clonotype has a handful of counts. The CDR3, as DNA: TGTGCCAGCAGGAACAGGGGCGGTAATGAAAAACTGTTTTTT. It specifies CASRNRGGNEKLFF. The rearrangement uses TRBV12-3 or TRBV12-4 and TRBJ1-4; TRBD1 aligns across 7 bases. The trim removed 6 bases at V and 4 bases at J, leaving 5 bases unmatched. This CDR3 is 14 amino acids long.

The V call is TRBV7-8, the J call TRBJ1-2; TRBD1 is a possible D gene (6 bases). Looked up from germline, CDR1 is SGHVS and CDR2 is FQNEAQ. The CDR3 is made up of 12 amino acids. V was shortened by 7 bases and J by 4 bases, with 10 bases between the two germline ends. CDR3 sequence: CASTPGVYGYTF. The DNA for the CDR3 is TGTGCCAGCACCCCAGGGGTCTATGGCTACACCTTC.

The chain carries TRBV10-3 and TRBJ2-1, with D perhaps assigned TRBD1 or TRBD2 (6 bases each). The CDR3 is 15 residues long. Germline V CDR1 and CDR2: ENHRY, SYGVKD. The V end was cut by 6 bases, the J end by 2 bases, with 14 bases between. CDR3 loop: CAIRTTGATYNEQFF. The CDR3 DNA is TGTGCCATCAGGACCACGGGGGCTACCTACAATGAGCAGTTCTTC.

This chain joins TRBV15 and TRBJ2-7; 7 nucleotides line up with TRBD1. This CDR3 comprises 15 residues. CDR1 is LNHNV and CDR2 is YYDKDF in the germline V gene (reference sequence). Trimming took 0 bases from V and 5 from J; bases not matched to a gene: 7. The CDR3 region is CATSRDPATGDEQYF. In nucleotides, the CDR3 is TGTGCCACCAGCAGAGACCCTGCCACAGGGGACGAGCAGTACTTC.

The rearrangement joins TRBV9 to TRBJ2-1; perhaps TRBD2 as D (7 bases). CDR3 length equals 13 residues. Trimming removed 2 bases from V and 6 bases from J, with 9 bases in between. Germline V gene lookup returns CDR1 SGDLS and CDR2 YYNGEE. The CDR3 DNA is TGTGCCAGCAGCGTTCGGGGGGCCAATGAGCAGTTCTTC. Residues: CASSVRGANEQFF.

The chain recombines TRBV5-1 with TRBJ2-5, with TRBD2 matching over 13 bases. The DNA end favors TRBJ2-7, so the J call may be wrong. Germline-derived CDR1 and CDR2 are SGHRS and YFSETQ. The CDR3 has 16 residues. The CDR3 nucleotides read TGCGCCAGCAGCTTGGGGACTAGCGGGGGTCTCGACGAGCAGTACTTC. Translating gives CASSLGTSGGLDEQYF.

This clonotype was observed a few times. This chain uses TRBV15 with TRBJ2-5; TRBD2 agrees at 8 bases. The length of the CDR3 is 16 residues. In germline, CDR1 is LNHNV, CDR2 YYDKDF (reference sequence). Germline trimming cut 5 bases from V and 3 bases from J; bases unmatched to any gene: 11. The CDR3 sequence is CATSPGLAGGKETQYF. The CDR3 DNA reads TGTGCCACCAGCCCCGGGCTAGCGGGCGGAAAAGAGACCCAGTACTTC.

V gene TRBV30 combines with J gene TRBJ2-1; D remains ambiguous. The better agreement between TRBJ2-7 and the DNA end casts doubt on the J call. Germline V lookup: CDR1 GTSNPN, CDR2 SVGIG (reference sequence). The CDR3 loop spans 12 amino acids. In DNA, the CDR3 is TGTGCCTACCGTAGCTGGGGATCCGAGCAGTACTTC. It encodes CAYRSWGSEQYF.

This rearrangement joins TRBV20-1 to TRBJ2-3; possibly TRBD1 or TRBD2 for D (5 bases each). The CDR3 sequence is 16 residues long. Looked up from germline, CDR1 is DFQATT and CDR2 is SNEGSKA (reference sequence). V dropped 6 bases and J dropped 2 bases, with 21 bases sitting between them. In nucleotides, the CDR3 is TGCAGTGCCCAACGGTGGGGCAGGGAGTCCACAGATACGCAGTATTTT. This codes for CSAQRWGRESTDTQYF.